This entry features one T cell receptor beta chain sequence. Its cognate antigen is unknown. The sample comes from a study of graft-versus-host responses after intestinal transplantation. Study-level background: Every one of the recipients received anti-thymocyte globulin induction and afterwards took tacrolimus and steroids for about 3 years. Study-wide results and caveats: HvG clone declines early post-transplant were associated with peak circulating GvH levels.

The assay was immunoSEQ multiplex PCR, and TCRdb's table has in-frame clones only and misses some. The sample contains around 30,000 clones, around nine tenths of which appear only once. V shed 3 bases and J shed 2 bases, with 9 bases lying between them. This CDR3 has 13 amino acids. CDR1 is SGHRS and CDR2 is YFSETQ in the germline V gene. The clonotype was recovered from a human patient who received an intestinal transplant, so some T cells may come from the graft donor. The V call is TRBV5-1, the J call TRBJ2-7; D might be TRBD2 (6 bases). The input for sequencing was PBMCs, taken about 450 days after intestinal transplantation. The CDR3 DNA reads as TGCGCCAGCAGCTATTCTAGCGCCTACGAGCAGTACTTC. It is translated as CASSYSSAYEQYF.